The text below deals with one TCR beta chain. V lost 1 base to trimming and J lost 4 bases; unmatched junction nucleotides: 9. Germline V lookup: CDR1 SGHTA, CDR2 FQGNSA. The CDR3 totals 18 residues. The sample is drawn from a study of blood T cell repertoires in COVID-19. The method was immunoSEQ multiplex PCR; TCRdb's version includes in-frame clones alone and lacks a portion of them. The sample gives approximately 250,000 clones, around four fifths of which show up once; 4.1% is in the top ten. The sequenced sample consisted of PBMCs or T cells enriched from blood (not recorded which). The TCR originated in a young man with acute COVID-19. The chain carries TRBV7-2 and TRBJ2-2, with TRBD2 matching 10 bases. In DNA form, the CDR3 reads TGTGCCAGCAGCTTAGGGCTAGCGGGAGTCCTGACCACCGGGGAGCTGTTTTTT. The encoded protein is CASSLGLAGVLTTGELFF. Full variable domain (remainder filled in from reference TRBV7-2 and TRBJ2-2): GAGVSQSPSNKVTEKGKDVELRCDPISGHTALYWYRQSLGQGLEFLIYFQGNSAPDKSGLPSDRFSAERTGGSVSTLTIQRTQQEDSAVYLCASSLGLAGVLTTGELFFGEGSRLTVL.